The 7 T cell receptor beta chains below were found in one sample sequenced in a study of TIL therapy for anti-PD-1-resistant metastatic lung cancer. Sequencing used immunoSEQ v3. TCRdb's copy holds only in-frame clones and misses some; the assay was immunoSEQ multiplex PCR. The table includes about 52,000 clones, 79% detected once. Time point specified: pre-treatment sample, taken before nivolumab and TIL therapy. The sample consisted of blood, taken at baseline. The source is a woman aged 30 to 85 with non-small cell lung cancer.

The chain recombines TRBV5-4 with TRBJ2-3; D perhaps matches TRBD2 (6 bases). Looked up from germline, CDR1 is SGHNT and CDR2 is YYREEE (reference sequence). Between the trimmed V and J ends, which lost 2 bases and 4 bases, there was a span of 14 bases. The CDR3 sequence is 15 residues long. The CDR3 sequence: CASSFRGSRADTQYF. In DNA, the CDR3 is TGTGCCAGCAGCTTTCGGGGGAGTAGGGCAGATACGCAGTATTTT.

The chain employs TRBV11-1 and TRBJ1-1, with a tentative D call TRBD1 (5 bases). CDR1 is SGHAT, CDR2 FQDESV, per germline (reference sequence). Deletions cut 3 bases from V and 3 bases from J, with 17 bases between. CDR3 length equals 16 residues. CDR3 nucleotides: TGTGCCAGCAGCTTTGATAGGGGATTGGGGTACACTGAAGCTTTCTTT. It encodes CASSFDRGLGYTEAFF.

The rearrangement links TRBV10-1 to TRBJ2-1; 15 bases align to TRBD2. This CDR3 region has 16 residues. Germline assignment: CDR1 WNHNN and CDR2 SYGVQD (reference sequence). With V trimmed by 4 bases and J by 10 bases, 8 bases remained unmatched. The CDR3 reads CASSGPGLAGGNEQFF. CDR3 nucleotide sequence: TGCGCCAGCAGTGGACCGGGACTAGCGGGGGGTAACGAGCAGTTCTTC.

This sequence joins TRBV2 and TRBJ1-1, with D hard to call. This CDR3 is 10 amino acids long. The ends were cut back, 6 bases at V and 3 bases at J, with 2 bases in the middle. The germline V gene has CDR1 SNHLY and CDR2 FYNNEI. This CDR3 is CASRYTEAFF. The CDR3 nucleotides read TGTGCCAGCAGGTACACTGAAGCTTTCTTT.

This sequence joins TRBV5-1 and TRBJ2-7; possibly TRBD2 for D (6 bases). Per germline, CDR1 SGHRS and CDR2 YFSETQ. Trimming left V 4 bases short and J 0 bases short, with 14 bases between. The length of the CDR3 is 15 residues. The CDR3 nucleotides read TGCGCCAGCAGCCTTGGAATAGCGGCCTCCTACGAGCAGTACTTC. It yields the protein CASSLGIAASYEQYF. The whole variable domain, remainder taken from reference TRBV5-1 and TRBJ2-7, is KAGVTQTPRYLIKTRGQQVTLSCSPISGHRSVSWYQQTPGQGLQFLFEYFSETQRNKGNFPGRFSGRQFSNSRSEMNVSTLELGDSALYLCASSLGIAASYEQYFGPGTRLTVT.

The chain links TRBV10-2 to TRBJ2-3; 12 nucleotides match TRBD2. The J segment lost 4 bases and the V segment lost 6 bases, leaving 8 bases of the junction unmatched. Germline V gives CDR1 WSHSY, CDR2 SAAADI. This CDR3 comprises 16 residues. CDR3 nucleotide sequence: TGCGCCAGCAGCCTCCTAGCGGGAGGGTTGCCAGATACGCAGTATTTT. Its translation: CASSLLAGGLPDTQYF.

The J gene is TRBJ1-2, the V gene TRBV5-5, with TRBD1 matching 8 bases. V lost 3 bases and J lost 4; bases outside the gene matches: 2. The CDR3 totals 13 residues. From germline, CDR1 is SGHKS and CDR2 YYEKEE (reference sequence). The CDR3 DNA reads as TGTGCCAGCAGCTCAGGGGGCACCTATGGCTACACCTTC. It codes for CASSSGGTYGYTF.